This T cell receptor (beta chain) was documented in a study of T cells expressing NK-cell markers. Study-wide background: Sorted CD3+CD56-NKG2C+, CD3+CD56+NKG2C- and CD3+CD56+NKG2C+ T cells were the source of the TCR beta repertoires. Seven sequenced donors out of eight were HCMV-seropositive, one seronegative. Overall study results and limits: Also leading the CD3+CD56-NKG2C+ fraction in a handful of donors were these clonotypes.

The CDR3 contains 14 residues. The germline CDR1 and CDR2 sequences are LGHDT and YNNKEL (reference sequence). Libraries used 5'RACE template switching adding universal primer site and UMIs. TCRdb re-called the 5' RACE reads and shows each CDR3 protein once, DNA omitted. Its listing shows fewer than 400,000 distinct CDR3 sequences. To note about this clonotype: Its cognate antigen is unknown.

The chain is built from TRBV3-1 and TRBJ2-1; there is no DNA to check the TCRdb D call of TRBD1. The TCR comes from a man aged 18-75 years in good health. Material: blood T cells: a sorted CD56 or NKG2C T cell subset, CD4+ or CD8+ T cells, or bulk PBMC T cells (not recorded which). CDR3 protein: CASSQQGGRNEQFF.